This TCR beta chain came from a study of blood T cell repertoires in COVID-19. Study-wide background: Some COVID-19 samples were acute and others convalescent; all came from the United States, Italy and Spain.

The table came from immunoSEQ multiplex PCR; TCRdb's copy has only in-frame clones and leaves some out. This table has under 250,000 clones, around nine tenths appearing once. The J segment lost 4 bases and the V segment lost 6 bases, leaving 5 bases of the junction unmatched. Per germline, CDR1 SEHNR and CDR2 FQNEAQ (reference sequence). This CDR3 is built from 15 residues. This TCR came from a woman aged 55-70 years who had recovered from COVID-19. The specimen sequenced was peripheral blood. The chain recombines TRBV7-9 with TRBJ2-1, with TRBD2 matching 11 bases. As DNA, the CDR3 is TGTGCCAGCAGGAATAGCGGGGGGGAGTACAATGAGCAGTTCTTC. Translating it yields CASRNSGGEYNEQFF.